Following are 9 T cell receptor beta chains from one sample sequenced in a study of blood T cells in healthy people across ages. The use of a sample-barcoded 5' primer and a J-beta primer mix characterized a second PCR of roughly 7 to 11 cycles. Each CDR3 protein gets one entry after TCRdb re-called the 5' RACE reads with MiXCR. In the table there are around 1.5 million distinct CDR3 sequences, about 35% of which are singletons. The sample taken for sequencing was blood. Source of these receptors: a woman between 25 and 40 years old in good health.

This clonotype was seen a few times. This sequence joins TRBV29-1 and TRBJ1-1, with TRBD1 identical over 7 bases. CDR1 is SQVTM, CDR2 ANQGSEA, per germline. This CDR3 has 14 residues. The V segment lost 4 bases and the J segment 0 bases; nucleotides outside the gene matches: 5. CDR3 nucleotide sequence: TGCAGCGTTGGGGGGGACAGCATGAACACTGAAGCTTTCTTT. Translated: CSVGGDSMNTEAFF.

The count of this clonotype is one. The rearrangement links TRBV6-9 to TRBJ1-5, with 10 bases matching TRBD1. Trimming cost V 5 bases and J 3 bases; bases outside gene matches: 13. The CDR3 covers 18 residues. Germline V gene sequence: CDR1 MNHGY, CDR2 SVAAGI. CDR3 amino acids: CASSSRDRGISINQPQHF. The CDR3, as DNA: TGTGCCAGCAGTAGCCGGGACAGGGGAATATCAATCAATCAGCCCCAGCATTTT.

This clonotype was seen only once. V is TRBV9 and J is TRBJ1-2; 12 nucleotides line up with TRBD1. The germline gives CDR1 SGDLS, CDR2 YYNGEE. CDR3 length: 15 amino acids. V dropped 4 bases and J dropped 5; count of bases not matched to a gene: 6. DNA for the CDR3: TGTGCCAGCAGCTCCCGGGACAGGGGGCAGTATGGCTACACCTTC. It yields the protein CASSSRDRGQYGYTF.

This chain connects TRBV6-2 or TRBV6-3 to TRBJ2-5; 14 nucleotides match TRBD2. This CDR3 is built from 18 residues. Per the germline V gene, CDR1 is MNHEY and CDR2 is SVGEGT. Trimming at V came to 3 bases and at J to 5 bases, leaving 11 bases not matched to a gene. Here the CDR3 DNA reads TGTGCCAGCAGTTATCGGCGACTAGCGGGGGGGCCTGGGGAGACCCAGTACTTC. This codes for CASSYRRLAGGPGETQYF.

This clonotype was seen more than once but under ten times. This rearrangement joins TRBV29-1 to TRBJ1-5; no clear D gene. Germline V gene sequence: CDR1 SQVTM, CDR2 ANQGSEA. Between the trimmed V and J ends, which lost 3 bases and 4 bases, there was a span of 7 bases. This CDR3 comprises 12 residues. The CDR3 region has the DNA TGCAGCGTTGAGGACGGTAATCAGCCCCAGCATTTT. Translation: CSVEDGNQPQHF.

About this clonotype itself: A much more abundant neighbour one base away suggests this may be a read error. The V and J genes are TRBV14 and TRBJ2-5; 12 bases fit TRBD2. Germline trimming cut 2 bases from V and 4 bases from J; bases unmatched to any gene: 11. This CDR3 spans 18 amino acids. In germline, CDR1 is SGHDN, CDR2 FVKESK. The DNA of the CDR3 is TGTGCCAGCAGCCAAACCGGCCTACTAGCGGGAGGAAGAGAGACCCAGTACTTC. This sequence encodes CASSQTGLLAGGRETQYF. Filled out from reference TRBV14 and TRBJ2-5, the complete variable domain reads EAGVTQFPSHSVIEKGQTVTLRCDPISGHDNLYWYRRVMGKEIKFLLHFVKESKQDESGMPNNRFLAERTGGTYSTLKVQPAELEDSGVYFCASSQTGLLAGGRETQYFGPGTRLLVL.

This clonotype appeared a few times. The chain joins TRBV5-1 to TRBJ2-1; no definite D call. Trimming shortened V by 0 bases and J by 5 bases, and 18 bases separated the two germline ends. CDR1 SGHRS and CDR2 YFSETQ come from the germline V gene. The CDR3 covers 17 residues. The CDR3 region is CASSLGPGPMANNEQFF. The CDR3 bases are TGCGCCAGCAGCTTGGGCCCAGGCCCCATGGCGAACAATGAGCAGTTCTTC.

The count of this clonotype is one. This sequence joins TRBV12-3 or TRBV12-4 and TRBJ1-5, with 7 positions matching TRBD1. Trimming took 2 bases from V and 6 from J; bases not matched to a gene: 7. The CDR3 is 15 residues long. CDR3 in DNA: TGTGCCAGCAGTTTAAGGGGGCCAAGAGGTCAGCCCCAGCATTTT. The encoded protein is CASSLRGPRGQPQHF.

The chain links TRBV14 to TRBJ2-1; D may correspond to TRBD1 or TRBD2 (5 bases each). The CDR3 consists of 12 residues. Germline CDR1 is SGHDN and CDR2 is FVKESK. The V gene lost 4 bases and the J gene lost 10 bases, with 11 bases spanning the gap. The CDR3 here is CASSRGMAEQFF. The CDR3, as DNA: TGTGCCAGCAGCCGGGGGATGGCCGAGCAGTTCTTC.